Shown below are 20 T cell receptor beta chains from a single sample sequenced in a study of blood T cell repertoires in COVID-19 (dated by TCRdb to the early 2020s). Receptor amplification or capture employed the immunoSEQ multiplex PCR assay. TCRdb re-hosts the immuneACCESS table, in-frame sequences only. Its copies lack some clones; in the studies checked, an unresolved V gene accounts for under half of them, and the cause for the rest is not known. A total of fewer than 350,000 clones appear in this sample, about nine tenths of them only once. The ten largest account for around a tenth of the sample. The source material was PBMCs or T cells enriched from blood (not recorded which). These receptors were obtained from a woman between 35 and 50 years old who had recovered from COVID-19.

This chain uses TRBV7-9 with TRBJ1-2, with D perhaps matching TRBD1 (5 bases). CDR1 is SEHNR, CDR2 FQNEAQ, per germline (reference sequence). Deletions cut 8 bases from V and 10 bases from J, with 20 bases between. This CDR3 region has 13 residues. The CDR3 sequence: CASGEGRGGDYTF. The CDR3 DNA sequence: TGTGCCAGCGGGGAGGGGCGCGGTGGGGACTACACCTTC.

The V and J genes are TRBV10-3 and TRBJ2-1; TRBD2 agrees at 9 bases. Germline loops: CDR1 ENHRY, CDR2 SYGVKD. There are 17 residues in the CDR3. With 0 bases clipped from V and 5 bases from J, the junction kept 8 bases outside the gene matches. As DNA, the CDR3 is TGTGCCATCAGTGAGTCGGGGACTAGCCGACTGAACAATGAGCAGTTCTTC. Residues: CAISESGTSRLNNEQFF.

The chain combines TRBV9 with TRBJ2-5, with 8 positions matching TRBD1. CDR3 length equals 15 residues. With 0 bases clipped from V and 5 bases from J, the junction kept 6 bases outside the gene matches. Germline V gene lookup returns CDR1 SGDLS and CDR2 YYNGEE. This chain's CDR3 is CASSVAGGGKETQYF. CDR3 in DNA: TGTGCCAGCAGCGTAGCAGGGGGCGGAAAGGAGACCCAGTACTTC.

The J gene is TRBJ2-2, the V gene TRBV2; 14 nucleotides match TRBD2. CDR1 and CDR2 from the germline V gene are SNHLY and FYNNEI. The CDR3 totals 16 residues. Losses at the gene ends were 5 bases for V and 7 bases for J; bases not matched to a gene: 6. The CDR3 coding sequence is TGTGCCAGCAGTTTGACTAGCGGGGGGGCCGACGGGGAGCTGTTTTTT. Translated, it gives CASSLTSGGADGELFF.

The chain employs TRBV7-3 and TRBJ1-1; D gene ambiguous. The germline V gene has CDR1 SGHTA and CDR2 FQGTGA. V lost 1 base to trimming and J lost 1 base, with 7 bases between them. This CDR3 has 14 amino acids. The CDR3 sequence is CASSLSVSNTEAFF. The CDR3 region has the DNA TGTGCCAGCAGCTTAAGCGTTTCGAACACTGAAGCTTTCTTT. Combining the CDR3 with reference TRBV7-3 and TRBJ1-1 gives the whole variable domain GAGVSQTPSNKVTEKGKYVELRCDPISGHTALYWYRQSLGQGPEFLIYFQGTGAADDSGLPNDRFFAVRPEGSVSTLKIQRTERGDSAVYLCASSLSVSNTEAFFGQGTRLTVV.

There are a few counts of this clone. The chain joins TRBV7-9 to TRBJ1-2; D not certain. The germline V gene encodes CDR1 SEHNR and CDR2 FQNEAQ (reference sequence). There are 14 residues in the CDR3. The germline V and J ends were trimmed by 2 bases and 2 bases, with 9 bases remaining between them. The CDR3 DNA follows: TGTGCCAGCAGCTTAACTAACCCCAACTATGGCTACACCTTC. Encoded protein: CASSLTNPNYGYTF.

This chain links TRBV10-3 with TRBJ1-5; weak D call: TRBD1 (5 bases). The CDR3 totals 13 residues. V was trimmed by 7 bases and J by 7 bases, leaving 14 bases between them. The germline gives CDR1 ENHRY, CDR2 SYGVKD. CDR3 sequence reads: CAIIRDHKQPQHF. The CDR3 DNA reads as TGTGCCATCATCAGGGATCACAAACAGCCCCAGCATTTT.

The V gene is TRBV19, the J gene TRBJ2-1; a possible D gene is TRBD2 (5 bases). This CDR3 comprises 12 residues. Germline CDR1 is LNHDA and CDR2 is SQIVND (reference sequence). The V and J ends lost 8 bases and 5 bases respectively, with 10 bases between them. CDR3 sequence (DNA): TGTGCCAGTCGAAGGAGGAACAATGAGCAGTTCTTC. It translates to CASRRRNNEQFF. Supplemented by reference TRBV19 and TRBJ2-1, the full variable domain reads DGGITQSPKYLFRKEGQNVTLSCEQNLNHDAMYWYRQDPGQGLRLIYYSQIVNDFQKGDIAEGYSVSREKKESFPLTVTSAQKNPTAFYLCASRRRNNEQFFGPGTRLTVL.

The chain links TRBV29-1 to TRBJ1-4; weak D call: TRBD1 (5 bases). The CDR3 length is 14 residues. V dropped 3 bases and J dropped 6 bases, with 14 bases sitting between them. Per the germline V gene, CDR1 is SQVTM and CDR2 is ANQGSEA. The CDR3 DNA sequence: TGCAGCGTTGACGCGGGGACCGCTGATGAAAAACTGTTTTTT. Translation gives CSVDAGTADEKLFF.

This chain joins TRBV19 and TRBJ1-3; 7 bases match TRBD1. Per the germline V gene, CDR1 is LNHDA and CDR2 is SQIVND (reference sequence). This CDR3 spans 13 amino acids. With 10 bases clipped from V and 4 bases from J, the junction kept 7 bases outside the gene matches. The DNA of the CDR3 is TGTGCCACTTTAGACAGGGTCGGAAACACCATATATTTT. Translation: CATLDRVGNTIYF.

This CDR3 is CASTDPGTRAYGDTEAFF. Written as DNA, the CDR3 is TGTGCCAGTACCGACCCCGGGACAAGGGCCTACGGGGACACTGAAGCTTTCTTT. The V call is TRBV19, the J call TRBJ1-1; the D gene is possibly TRBD1 (6 bases). The CDR3 consists of 18 residues. The germline gives CDR1 LNHDA, CDR2 SQIVND (reference sequence). V was trimmed by 7 bases and J by 3 bases, leaving 27 bases between them.

The V gene is TRBV7-2, the J gene TRBJ2-3, with D hard to call. There are 13 residues in the CDR3. CDR1 is SGHTA and CDR2 is FQGNSA in the germline V gene. With 0 bases removed from V and 6 bases from J, the gap between germline ends came to 7 bases. The CDR3 coding sequence is TGTGCCAGCAGCTTAGCCCGAGAGGATACGCAGTATTTT. Protein product: CASSLAREDTQYF. The complete variable domain, with remaining parts taken from reference TRBV7-2 and TRBJ2-3, reads GAGVSQSPSNKVTEKGKDVELRCDPISGHTALYWYRQSLGQGLEFLIYFQGNSAPDKSGLPSDRFSAERTGGSVSTLTIQRTQQEDSAVYLCASSLAREDTQYFGPGTRLTVL.

The chain is built from TRBV5-4 and TRBJ2-3; 9 bases align to TRBD2. Trimming removed 0 bases from V and 6 bases from J; junction bases left unmatched: 5. The CDR3 consists of 15 residues. Germline lookup yields CDR1 SGHNT and CDR2 YYREEE (reference sequence). Here the CDR3 DNA reads TGTGCCAGCAGCTTGGCCAGCGGGAGGACCGATACGCAGTATTTT. Residues: CASSLASGRTDTQYF.

This chain joins TRBV6-5 and TRBJ1-3; possibly TRBD1 for D (6 bases). Trimming cost V 6 bases and J 0 bases, with 9 bases left between them. The CDR3 loop spans 14 amino acids. CDR1 is MNHEY and CDR2 is SVGAGI in the germline V gene. In DNA, the CDR3 is TGTGCCAGCAGACTACAGGGCTCTGGAAACACCATATATTTT. Its translation is CASRLQGSGNTIYF.

The CDR3: CASSSTSGVVAGELFF. In nucleotides, the CDR3 is TGCGCCAGCAGCTCGACTAGCGGGGTGGTAGCTGGGGAGCTGTTTTTT. The V call is TRBV5-1, the J call TRBJ2-2, with 11 bases that match TRBD2. CDR1 and CDR2 from the germline V gene are SGHRS and YFSETQ. The V and J ends lost 3 bases and 8 bases, in that order; junction bases with no gene match: 9. CDR3 length: 16 residues.

This chain connects TRBV9 to TRBJ2-3; 8 bases align to TRBD2. CDR1 and CDR2 from the germline V gene are SGDLS and YYNGEE. V lost 4 bases, J lost 2 bases, and 6 bases stayed unmatched. This CDR3 is built from 15 residues. The CDR3 is CASSSTSGLTDTQYF. CDR3 nucleotides: TGTGCCAGCAGCAGTACTAGCGGACTCACAGATACGCAGTATTTT. Full variable domain (remainder filled in from reference TRBV9 and TRBJ2-3): DSGVTQTPKHLITATGQRVTLRCSPRSGDLSVYWYQQSLDQGLQFLIQYYNGEERAKGNILERFSAQQFPDLHSELNLSSLELGDSALYFCASSSTSGLTDTQYFGPGTRLTVL.

The chain links TRBV5-1 to TRBJ1-2, with D uncertain. The V gene lost 6 bases and the J gene lost 3 bases, with 12 bases spanning the gap. The germline V gene has CDR1 SGHRS and CDR2 YFSETQ. This CDR3 region has 13 residues. The CDR3 reads CASTGSNYYGYTF. The CDR3 DNA reads as TGCGCCAGCACAGGCAGCAATTACTATGGCTACACCTTC.

This clone was seen more than once but under ten times. The chain couples TRBV12-5 to TRBJ2-3, with TRBD1 matching 7 bases. V lost 0 bases, J lost 7 bases, and 13 bases stayed unmatched. The germline V gene encodes CDR1 LGHNT and CDR2 FRNRAP. This CDR3 has 17 residues. The CDR3 reads CASGLVGDRVASHTQYF. CDR3 sequence (DNA): TGTGCTAGTGGTTTGGTAGGAGACAGGGTCGCCTCCCATACGCAGTATTTT.

The chain couples TRBV6-2 or TRBV6-3 to TRBJ1-1; no clear D gene. Germline lookup yields CDR1 MNHEY and CDR2 SVGEGT. V was pared by 6 bases and J by 4 bases, with 12 bases between. The CDR3 is 13 amino acids. CDR3 loop: CASSLTGITEAFF. In DNA form, the CDR3 reads TGTGCCAGCAGCCTGACGGGGATCACTGAAGCTTTCTTT.

CDR3 in amino acids: CASKGLLYEQYF. For the CDR3, the DNA is TGTGCCAGTAAGGGACTTCTCTACGAGCAGTACTTC. This sequence joins TRBV19 and TRBJ2-7; the D gene is possibly TRBD2 (6 bases). V dropped 7 bases and J dropped 3 bases, with 10 bases sitting between them. The CDR3 covers 12 residues. In germline, CDR1 is LNHDA, CDR2 SQIVND (reference sequence). Supplemented by reference TRBV19 and TRBJ2-7, the full variable domain reads DGGITQSPKYLFRKEGQNVTLSCEQNLNHDAMYWYRQDPGQGLRLIYYSQIVNDFQKGDIAEGYSVSREKKESFPLTVTSAQKNPTAFYLCASKGLLYEQYFGPGTRLTVT.